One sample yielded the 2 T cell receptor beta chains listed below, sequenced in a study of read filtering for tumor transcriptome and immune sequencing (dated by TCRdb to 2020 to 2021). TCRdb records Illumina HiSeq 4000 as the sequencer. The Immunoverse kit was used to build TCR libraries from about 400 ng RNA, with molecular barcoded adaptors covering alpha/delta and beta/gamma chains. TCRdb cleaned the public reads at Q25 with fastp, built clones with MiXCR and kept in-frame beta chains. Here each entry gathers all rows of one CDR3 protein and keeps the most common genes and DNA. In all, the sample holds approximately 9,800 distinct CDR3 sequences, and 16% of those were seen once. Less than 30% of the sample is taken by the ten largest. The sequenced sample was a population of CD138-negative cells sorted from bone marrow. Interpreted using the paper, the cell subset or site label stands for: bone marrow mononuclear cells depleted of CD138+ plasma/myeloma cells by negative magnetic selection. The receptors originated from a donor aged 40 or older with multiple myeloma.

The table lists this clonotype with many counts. The CDR3 DNA reads as TGTGCCAGCAGTTACTCATGGGTGGACAGCCAAGAGACCCAGTACTTC. Its protein is CASSYSWVDSQETQYF. The chain couples TRBV6-5 to TRBJ2-5; D is possibly TRBD1 (6 bases). CDR3 length equals 16 residues. The V end lost 0 bases, the J end lost 1 base, and 12 bases lay between the germline ends. Germline-derived CDR1 and CDR2 are MNHEY and SVGAGI.

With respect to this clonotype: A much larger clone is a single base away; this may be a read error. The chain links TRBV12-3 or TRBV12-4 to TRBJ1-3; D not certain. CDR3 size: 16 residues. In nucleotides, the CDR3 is TGTGCCAGCAATTTAGCGCGCGCCAGCTCTGGAAACACCATATATTTT. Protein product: CASNLARASSGNTIYF.